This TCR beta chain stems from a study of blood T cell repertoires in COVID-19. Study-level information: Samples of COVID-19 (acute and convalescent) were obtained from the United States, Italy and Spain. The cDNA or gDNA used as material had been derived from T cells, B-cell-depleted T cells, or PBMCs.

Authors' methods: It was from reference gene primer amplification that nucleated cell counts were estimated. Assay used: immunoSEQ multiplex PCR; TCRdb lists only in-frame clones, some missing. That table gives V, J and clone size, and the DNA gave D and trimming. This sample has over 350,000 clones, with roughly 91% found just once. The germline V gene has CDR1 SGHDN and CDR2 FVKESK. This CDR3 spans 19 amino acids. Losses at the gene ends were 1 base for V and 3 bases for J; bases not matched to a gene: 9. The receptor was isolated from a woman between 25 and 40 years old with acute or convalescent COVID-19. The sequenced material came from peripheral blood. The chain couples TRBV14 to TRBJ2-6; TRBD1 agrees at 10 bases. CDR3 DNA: TGTGCCAGCAGCCAAGGCGTCTGGGACAGGGGTTTTGGGGCCAACGTCCTGACTTTC. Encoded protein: CASSQGVWDRGFGANVLTF.